Detailed here is one TCR beta chain. What it binds is not known. RNA extraction gave at least 5 micrograms of total RNA per sample. The data derive from a study of blood T cells in healthy people across ages. Study context: Template switching captured about one barcoded beta molecule per two T cells.

It was with a sample-barcoded 5' primer and a J-beta primer mix that a second PCR of roughly 7 to 12 cycles was run. TCRdb independently ran MiXCR on the 5' RACE reads; one entry per CDR3 protein. The data contain 780,000 or so distinct CDR3 sequences, roughly 50% of them seen just once; the ten biggest clones take up around 24%. The CDR3 extends over 14 amino acids. The V and J ends lost 3 bases and 7 bases, in that order; junction bases with no gene match: 12. CDR1 is DFQATT and CDR2 is SNEGSKA in the germline V gene (reference sequence). Regarding the study as a whole: Total diversity from one million sequenced T cells was likely underestimated. TCR beta diversity per million T cells fell roughly linearly with age.

The clonotype was recovered from a man aged 35 to 55 in good health. The V gene is TRBV20-1, the J gene TRBJ2-7, with 7 bases matching TRBD1. The sequenced sample was blood. For the CDR3, the DNA is TGCAGTGCTAGCCTAGACTCGACAGGGCCTGAGCAGTACTTC. Translated, it gives CSASLDSTGPEQYF.